Listed here is a single T cell receptor (beta chain). This sample is drawn from a study of long-term antiretroviral therapy in people with HIV. CDR1 and CDR2 (germline): SGHDT, YYEEEE. Trimming stripped 1 base from V and 2 bases from J, with 10 bases between. CDR3 size: 14 residues. Survey-level immunoSEQ v3.0 assays were run. Repertoires were generated with immunoSEQ multiplex PCR, while TCRdb's copy carries only in-frame clones and drops some. The sample includes 15,000 to 20,000 clones, about four fifths of them seen just once. This sample comprised unsorted PBMCs, obtained 2.5 years before starting antiretroviral therapy. This rearrangement joins TRBV5-6 to TRBJ2-7; no clear D gene. The clonotype originates from a woman in her forties or fifties with HIV. The CDR3, as DNA: TGTGCCAGCAGCTTGACTCCACAGACCTACGAGCAGTACTTC. This translates into CASSLTPQTYEQYF.